The T cell receptor beta chain under discussion was sequenced for a study of metastatic and nonmetastatic thyroid tumors. Before thyroid surgery, none of the patients had received any treatment. This clone was seen many times. Authors' methods: The authors used CDR3 differences across clinicopathological groups to build a distant-metastasis classifier for papillary thyroid cancer. TCRdb redid the clone calls on the PCR reads using MiXCR. TCRdb, rather than the study authors, made the V and J calls. The top ten clones hold around 4.4% of a sample with about 25,000 clones, approximately 22% of them seen once. The material sequenced was adjacent normal tissue. The TCR sequence derives from a female donor with papillary thyroid cancer or a benign thyroid nodule (not recorded which). Some clones in this sample may be carry-over from other donors' samples.

The CDR3 region has the DNA TGTGCCAGCAGCCTAGGGGCCTCTAGCGGGAGCGCGGAGACCCAGTACTTC. Protein sequence: CASSLGASSGSAETQYF. This chain links TRBV11-3 with TRBJ2-5; TRBD2 matches 10 bases. J was trimmed by 5 bases and V by 5 bases; bases with no gene match: 14. The CDR3 runs 17 residues. From germline, CDR1 is SGHNT and CDR2 YENEEA.